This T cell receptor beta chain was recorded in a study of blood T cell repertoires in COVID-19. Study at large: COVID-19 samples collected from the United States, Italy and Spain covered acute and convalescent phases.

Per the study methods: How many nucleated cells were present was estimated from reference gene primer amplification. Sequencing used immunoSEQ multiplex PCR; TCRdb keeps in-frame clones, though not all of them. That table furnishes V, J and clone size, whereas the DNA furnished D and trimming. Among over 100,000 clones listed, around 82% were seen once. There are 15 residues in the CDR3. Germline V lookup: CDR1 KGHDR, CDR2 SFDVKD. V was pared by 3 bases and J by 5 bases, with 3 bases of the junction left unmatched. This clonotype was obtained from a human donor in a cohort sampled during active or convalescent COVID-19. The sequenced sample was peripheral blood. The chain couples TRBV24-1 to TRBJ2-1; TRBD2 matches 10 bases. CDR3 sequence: CATSDGLAVNNEQFF. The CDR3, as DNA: TGTGCCACCAGTGATGGACTAGCGGTTAACAATGAGCAGTTCTTC.